A single T cell receptor beta chain is shown here with its context. Its target is unknown. Read coverage stops 3 residues before the CDR3 terminus; the germline J gene supplies the remainder. Some clones are missing from TCRdb's copy, which holds only in-frame ones; the method was immunoSEQ multiplex PCR. Listed for the sample are around 45,000 clones, none seen a single time. Deletions cut 4 bases from V and 4 bases from J, with 8 bases between. CDR1 and CDR2 from the germline V gene are SGHNT and YYREEE (reference sequence). CDR3 size: 12 residues. The record originates from a study of T cell clonality in common variable immunodeficiency. Study-level points and caveats: Common variable immunodeficiency TCR beta sequences reportedly had fewer deletions and N-nucleotide insertions.

The chain joins TRBV5-4 to TRBJ2-5, with D hard to call. This clonotype originated in a person aged 18-70 years in good health. The sequenced material came from peripheral blood mononuclear cells. The CDR3 loop is CASSRPGETQYF. The CDR3 DNA, read in part, is TGTGCCAGCAGCCGGCCAGGAGAGACC.